The rows below give T cell receptor beta chains drawn from one sample of a study of shared clonotypes between healthy human individuals. Profiled with immunoSEQ multiplex PCR; TCRdb holds only in-frame clones, not every one. The top ten hold approximately 0.5% of the sample, which has approximately 1,000,000 clones, 78% seen once. Input material: memory CD4+ T cells from PBMCs. These receptor sequences come from a man between 18 and 35 years old in good health. Some clones in this sample may be carry-over from other donors' samples. The CDR3 runs from the conserved cysteine through the conserved F or W. D genes are given only for firm matches. For some rows the clone size is stated as once, few or many, or as a class when expanded; others skip it.

J gene,V gene,D gene,clone size,CDR3 DNA,CDR3 protein
TRBJ2-7,TRBV13,TRBD1,-,TGTGCCAGCAGCCCGGGACAGAGTAAGGTAGACTACGAGCAGTACTTC,CASSPGQSKVDYEQYF
TRBJ2-3,TRBV14,TRBD2,once,TGTGCCAGCAGCCAAGATCCCTGGAGAGCGGGAGGGCCTCTCGGCCCAGATACGCAGTATTTT,CASSQDPWRAGGPLGPDTQYF
TRBJ1-1,TRBV27,-,-,TGTGCCAGCAGCCGAGAATCTTTGGACACTGAAGCTTTCTTT,CASSRESLDTEAFF
TRBJ2-3,TRBV10-2,TRBD2,-,TGCGCCAGCAGTGGGACTAGCGGGATCGATACGCAGTATTTT,CASSGTSGIDTQYF
TRBJ2-1,TRBV7-3,TRBD2,-,TGTGCCAGCAGCTCATCGGGACTACAGCAGTTCTTC,CASSSSGLQQFF
TRBJ1-1,TRBV4-1,-,few,TGCGCCAGCAGCCAAGATCCTCGGGGTAGTAGAGGTAACACTGAAGCTTTCTTT,CASSQDPRGSRGNTEAFF
TRBJ2-3,TRBV28,-,-,TGTGCCAGCAGTTTATCGGGGGGCTCAGATACGCAGTATTTT,CASSLSGGSDTQYF
TRBJ1-4,TRBV7-9,-,-,TGTGCCAGCAGCTTAGGGGTCGCAGGGGATGAAAAACTGTTTTTT,CASSLGVAGDEKLFF
TRBJ2-2,TRBV27,-,-,TGTGCCAGCAGGATAACACTAGGTACCGGGGAGCTGTTTTTT,CASRITLGTGELFF
TRBJ1-4,TRBV5-1,-,-,TGCGCCAGCAGCTTGGAGCCCCTAGCTGAAAAACTGTTTTTT,CASSLEPLAEKLFF
TRBJ2-7,TRBV6-6,-,-,TGTGCCAGCAGTTACGGGGTAAGCTACGAGCAGTACTTC,CASSYGVSYEQYF
TRBJ2-7,TRBV13,-,-,TGTGCCAGCAGCTCCTACTACGAGCAGTACTTC,CASSSYYEQYF
TRBJ1-5,TRBV6-4,-,-,TGTGCCAGCAGTGACCGGACAGCGGATCCTTATAGCAATCAGCCCCAGCATTTT,CASSDRTADPYSNQPQHF
TRBJ2-2,TRBV11-2,-,-,TGTGCCAGCAGCTCTTTGAGGGCCGGGGAGCTGTTTTTT,CASSSLRAGELFF
TRBJ2-7,TRBV15,-,-,TGTGCCACCAGCACCCCCGAATCGGGGTACGGGTACGAGCAGTACTTC,CATSTPESGYGYEQYF
TRBJ1-3,TRBV7-2,-,-,TGTGCCAGCAGCTTACTCCAGTCTGGAAACACCATATATTTT,CASSLLQSGNTIYF
TRBJ1-2,TRBV5-1,TRBD1,few,TGCGCCAGCAGCGCAAATACCGGACAGGGGACCTATGGCTACACCTTC,CASSANTGQGTYGYTF
TRBJ1-2,TRBV18,-,-,TGTGCCAGCTCACAGGAGCCCTATGGCTACACCTTC,CASSQEPYGYTF
TRBJ2-7,TRBV7-6,TRBD2,-,TGTGCCAGCAGCTTACCGGGAGGATCCAACGAGCAGTACTTC,CASSLPGGSNEQYF
TRBJ1-1,TRBV10-3,-,few,TGTGCCATCAGTGAGTCGTGGGCAGTTGGGAGCACTGAAGCTTTCTTT,CAISESWAVGSTEAFF
TRBJ1-5,TRBV2,-,-,TGTGCCAGCAGTGATGTTTTCGGGGATCAGCCCCAGCATTTT,CASSDVFGDQPQHF
TRBJ1-1,TRBV27,-,many,TGTGCCAGCATTCGATGGGCCCTAGGAGGGACTGAAGCTTTCTTT,CASIRWALGGTEAFF
TRBJ2-5,TRBV7-2,-,-,TGTGCCAGCAGCTTAGTGTTGGAGACCCAGTACTTC,CASSLVLETQYF
TRBJ1-2,TRBV5-1,-,-,TGCGCCAGCAGCTTGGCGGTAGGGGGGAACTATGGCTACACCTTC,CASSLAVGGNYGYTF
TRBJ2-5,TRBV7-2,TRBD2,-,TGTGCCAGCAGCTTAAGCGGCGCTAGCGGACAAGAGACCCAGTACTTC,CASSLSGASGQETQYF
TRBJ2-3,TRBV7-3,TRBD2,-,TGTGCCAGCAGCCCTACCGGGGGGATGAGGACAGATACGCAGTATTTT,CASSPTGGMRTDTQYF
TRBJ1-1,TRBV28,-,-,TGTGCCAGCAGTCTACAGGTTACTGAAGCTTTCTTT,CASSLQVTEAFF
TRBJ2-1,TRBV21-1,-,-,TGTGCCAGTACAACGGCGTTGGGCAGGACTAGCGGGAGGGGTCATACAACACTTTACAATGAGCAGTTCTTC,CASTTALGRTSGRGHTTLYNEQFF
TRBJ2-4,TRBV7-2,TRBD1,once,TGTGCCAGCAGCACGGGCACCCAGGGGGCGAAGCGGGCCAAAAACATTCAGTACTTC,CASSTGTQGAKRAKNIQYF
TRBJ2-1,TRBV4-3,TRBD2,-,TGCGCCAGCAGCCAAGCAACCGGGACTAGCGGGAGTAAGCAGTTCTTC,CASSQATGTSGSKQFF
TRBJ2-2,TRBV18,TRBD1,-,TGTGCCAGCTCACCACGGGGGACAGGGTACACCGGGGAGCTGTTTTTT,CASSPRGTGYTGELFF
TRBJ2-1,TRBV10-1,TRBD2,-,TGCGCCAGCAGTGTTAGCGGGACGGGCTCCAATGAGCAGTTCTTC,CASSVSGTGSNEQFF
TRBJ2-7,TRBV27,-,-,TGTGCCAGCAGTTTATCGGCAGGCTACGAGCAGTACTTC,CASSLSAGYEQYF
TRBJ2-3,TRBV7-2,-,-,TGTGCCAGCAGCTTATCTGGTCCCACAGATACGCAGTATTTT,CASSLSGPTDTQYF
TRBJ2-6,TRBV5-4,TRBD1,-,TGTGCCAGCAGCCGGGGACAGGGGGCTGGGGCCAACGTCCTGACTTTC,CASSRGQGAGANVLTF